This T cell receptor (beta chain) was observed in a study of blood T cell repertoires in COVID-19. The length of the CDR3 is 14 residues. Trimming removed 3 bases from V and 6 bases from J, with 14 bases in between. Germline V CDR1 and CDR2: ENHRY, SYGVKD. This clone was seen a few times. Sequencing was performed with immunoSEQ multiplex PCR; in TCRdb, only in-frame clones are kept and a portion is missing. The sample consists of about 360,000 clones, about four fifths of them appearing once. Sequencing was performed on peripheral blood. The TCR was taken from a man aged 30 to 39 with active or convalescent COVID-19. This chain connects TRBV10-3 to TRBJ1-2; D is ambiguous. CDR3 sequence (DNA): TGTGCCATCAGTGAAGGAGTTCTCTCAAATGGCTACACCTTC. This codes for CAISEGVLSNGYTF.